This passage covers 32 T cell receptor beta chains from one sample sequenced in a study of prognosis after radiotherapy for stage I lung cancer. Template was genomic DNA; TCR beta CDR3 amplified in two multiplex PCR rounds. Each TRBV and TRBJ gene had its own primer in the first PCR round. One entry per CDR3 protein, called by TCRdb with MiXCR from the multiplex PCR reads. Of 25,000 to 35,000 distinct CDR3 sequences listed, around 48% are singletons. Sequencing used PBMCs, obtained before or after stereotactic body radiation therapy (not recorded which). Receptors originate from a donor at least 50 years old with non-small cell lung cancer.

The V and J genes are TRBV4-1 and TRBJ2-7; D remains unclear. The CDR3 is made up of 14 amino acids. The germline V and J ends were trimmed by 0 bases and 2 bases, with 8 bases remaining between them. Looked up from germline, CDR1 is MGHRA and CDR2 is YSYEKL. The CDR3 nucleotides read TGCGCCAGCAGCCAAGATGCGCAGACCTACGAGCAGTACTTC. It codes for CASSQDAQTYEQYF.

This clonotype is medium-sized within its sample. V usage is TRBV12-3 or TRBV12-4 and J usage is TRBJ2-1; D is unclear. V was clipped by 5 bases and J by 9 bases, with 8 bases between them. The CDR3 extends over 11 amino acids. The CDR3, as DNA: TGTGCCAGCAGTGTTAGATCTGAGCAGTTCTTC. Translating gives CASSVRSEQFF.

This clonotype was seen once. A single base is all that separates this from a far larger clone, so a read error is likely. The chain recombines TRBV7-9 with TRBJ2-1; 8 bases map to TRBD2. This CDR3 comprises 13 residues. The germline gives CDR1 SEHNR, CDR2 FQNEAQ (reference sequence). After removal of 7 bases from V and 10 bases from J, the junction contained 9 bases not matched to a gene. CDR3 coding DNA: TGTGCCAGCATCTCCACCCGGGGGGGGGAGCAGTTCTTC. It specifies CASISTRGGEQFF.

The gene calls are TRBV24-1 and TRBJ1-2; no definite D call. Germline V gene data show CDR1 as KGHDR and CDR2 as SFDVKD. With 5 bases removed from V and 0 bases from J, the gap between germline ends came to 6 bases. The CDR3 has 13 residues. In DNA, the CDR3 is TGTGCCACCAGTGGGGTAGCTAACTATGGCTACACCTTC. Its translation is CATSGVANYGYTF.

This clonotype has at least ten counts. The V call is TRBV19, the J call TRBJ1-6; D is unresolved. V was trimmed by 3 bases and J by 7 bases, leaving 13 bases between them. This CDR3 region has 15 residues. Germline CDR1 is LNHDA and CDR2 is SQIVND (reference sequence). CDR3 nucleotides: TGTGCCAGTAGTATCACTGGGCCCGGGAATTCACCCCTCCACTTT. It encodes CASSITGPGNSPLHF.

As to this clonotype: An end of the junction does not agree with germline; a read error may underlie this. CDR3 amino acids: CSAREGQCASGANVLTF. The CDR3 DNA is TGCAGTGCTAGAGAGGGACAGTGCGCGTCTGGTGCCAACGTCCTGACTTTC. The chain has TRBV20-1 and TRBJ2-6; 7 bases map to TRBD1. The CDR3 has 17 residues. Germline CDR1 and CDR2: DFQATT and SNEGSKA (reference sequence).

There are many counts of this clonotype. The CDR3 sequence: CASSPVMREGVGELFF. The CDR3 coding sequence is TGTGCCAGCTCACCGGTGATGCGGGAGGGCGTCGGGGAGCTGTTTTTT. This chain connects TRBV18 to TRBJ2-2; 9 bases align to TRBD2. V lost 3 bases and J lost 7; bases outside the gene matches: 9. Germline V lookup: CDR1 KGHSH, CDR2 LQKENI. The CDR3 extends over 16 amino acids.

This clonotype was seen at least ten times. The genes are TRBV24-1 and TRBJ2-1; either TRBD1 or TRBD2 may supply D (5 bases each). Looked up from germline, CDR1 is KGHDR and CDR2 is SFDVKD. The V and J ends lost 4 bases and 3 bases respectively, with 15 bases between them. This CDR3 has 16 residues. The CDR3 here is CATSDSGAANYNEQFF. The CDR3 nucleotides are TGTGCCACCAGTGACTCCGGGGCGGCAAACTACAATGAGCAGTTCTTC.

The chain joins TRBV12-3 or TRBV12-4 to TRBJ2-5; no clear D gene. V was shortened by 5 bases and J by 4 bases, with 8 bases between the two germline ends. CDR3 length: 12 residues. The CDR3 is CASSEQGETQYF. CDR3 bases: TGTGCCAGCAGTGAACAAGGAGAGACCCAGTACTTC.

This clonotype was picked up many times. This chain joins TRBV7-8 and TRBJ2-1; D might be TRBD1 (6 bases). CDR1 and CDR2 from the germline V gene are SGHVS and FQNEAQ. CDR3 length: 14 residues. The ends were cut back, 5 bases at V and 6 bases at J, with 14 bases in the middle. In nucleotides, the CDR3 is TGTGCCAGCAGCCCCCCGGACAGACGCAATGAGCAGTTCTTC. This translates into CASSPPDRRNEQFF.

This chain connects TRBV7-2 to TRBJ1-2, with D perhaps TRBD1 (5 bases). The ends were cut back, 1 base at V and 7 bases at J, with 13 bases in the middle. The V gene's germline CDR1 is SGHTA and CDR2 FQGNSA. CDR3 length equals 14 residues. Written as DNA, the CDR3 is TGTGCCAGCAGCTTAGAGGGGCGGTCGGGTGGCTACACCTTC. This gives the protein CASSLEGRSGGYTF.

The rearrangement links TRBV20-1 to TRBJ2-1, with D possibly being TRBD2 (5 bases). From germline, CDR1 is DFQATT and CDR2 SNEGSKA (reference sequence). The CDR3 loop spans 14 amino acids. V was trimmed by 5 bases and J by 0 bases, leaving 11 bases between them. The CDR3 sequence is CSAPSADSYNEQFF. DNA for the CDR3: TGCAGTGCTCCCTCAGCGGACTCCTACAATGAGCAGTTCTTC.

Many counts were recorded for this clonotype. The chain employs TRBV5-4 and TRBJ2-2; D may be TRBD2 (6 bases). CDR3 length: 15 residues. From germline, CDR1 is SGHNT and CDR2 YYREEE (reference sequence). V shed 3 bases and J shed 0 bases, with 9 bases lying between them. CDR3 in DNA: TGTGCCAGCAGCTGGGACTCGACGAACACCGGGGAGCTGTTTTTT. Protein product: CASSWDSTNTGELFF.

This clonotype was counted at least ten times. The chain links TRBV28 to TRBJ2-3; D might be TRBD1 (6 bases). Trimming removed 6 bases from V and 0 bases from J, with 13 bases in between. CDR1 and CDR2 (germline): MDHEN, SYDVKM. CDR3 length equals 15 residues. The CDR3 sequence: CASSPDRTSTDTQYF. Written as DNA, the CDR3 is TGTGCCAGCAGCCCTGACAGGACTAGCACAGATACGCAGTATTTT.

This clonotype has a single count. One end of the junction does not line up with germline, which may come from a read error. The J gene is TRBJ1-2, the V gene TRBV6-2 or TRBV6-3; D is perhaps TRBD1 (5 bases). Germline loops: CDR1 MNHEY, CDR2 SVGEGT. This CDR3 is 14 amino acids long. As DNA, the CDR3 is TGTGCCAGCAGTTACCAGGGACGGCACTATTGCTACACCTTC. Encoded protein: CASSYQGRHYCYTF.

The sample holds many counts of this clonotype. The CDR3 nucleotides are TGTGCCAGCAGCTCCCAAAATCGAGGGACCCAGTACTTC. It translates to CASSSQNRGTQYF. The chain employs TRBV12-3 or TRBV12-4 and TRBJ2-5, with no clear D. CDR3 length equals 13 residues. V dropped 6 bases and J dropped 7 bases, with 15 bases sitting between them.

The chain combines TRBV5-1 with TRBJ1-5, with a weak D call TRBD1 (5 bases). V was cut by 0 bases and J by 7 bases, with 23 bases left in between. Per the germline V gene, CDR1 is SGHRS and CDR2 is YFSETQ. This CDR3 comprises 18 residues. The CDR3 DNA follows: TGCGCCAGCAGCTTGGCCTTAATGAGTACAGGAGTGCGACAGCCCCAGCATTTT. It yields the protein CASSLALMSTGVRQPQHF.

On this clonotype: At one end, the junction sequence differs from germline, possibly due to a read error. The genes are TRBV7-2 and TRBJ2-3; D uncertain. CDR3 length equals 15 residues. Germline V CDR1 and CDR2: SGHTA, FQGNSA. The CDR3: CAISLRQISTDTQYF. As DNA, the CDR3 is TGTGCCATCAGCTTACGGCAAATTAGCACAGATACGCAGTATTTT.

The CDR3 loop is CASSLGINQPQHF. The CDR3 nucleotides are TGTGCCAGCAGCTTAGGGATAAATCAGCCCCAGCATTTT. The V and J genes are TRBV11-3 and TRBJ1-5; no clear D. The CDR3 is 13 residues long. Trimming cost V 1 base and J 4 bases, with 5 bases left between them. Germline CDR1 SGHNT, CDR2 YENEEA. Drawing the rest from reference TRBV11-3 and TRBJ1-5, the complete variable domain is EAGVVQSPRYKIIEKKQPVAFWCNPISGHNTLYWYLQNLGQGPELLIRYENEEAVDDSQLPKDRFSAERLKGVDSTLKIQPAELGDSAVYLCASSLGINQPQHFGDGTRLSIL.

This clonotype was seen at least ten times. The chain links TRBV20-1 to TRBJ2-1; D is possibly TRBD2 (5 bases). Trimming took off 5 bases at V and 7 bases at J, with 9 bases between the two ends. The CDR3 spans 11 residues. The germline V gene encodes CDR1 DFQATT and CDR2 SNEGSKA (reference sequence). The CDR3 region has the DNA TGCAGTGCTGACTGGGAGAATGAGCAGTTCTTC. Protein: CSADWENEQFF.

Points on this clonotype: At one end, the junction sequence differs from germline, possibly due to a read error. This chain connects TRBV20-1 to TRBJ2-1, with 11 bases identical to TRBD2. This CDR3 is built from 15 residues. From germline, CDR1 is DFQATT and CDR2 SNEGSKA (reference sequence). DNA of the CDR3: TGCAGCGCTAGACTTCCGGGACTAGCGGCCAATGAGCAGTTCTTC. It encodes CSARLPGLAANEQFF.

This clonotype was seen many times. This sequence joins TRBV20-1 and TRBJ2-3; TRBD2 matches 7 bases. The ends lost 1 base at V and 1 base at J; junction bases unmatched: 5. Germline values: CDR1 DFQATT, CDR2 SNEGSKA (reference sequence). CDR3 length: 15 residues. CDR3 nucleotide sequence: TGCAGTGCTAGAGTACTGGCGGGAGGCACAGATACGCAGTATTTT. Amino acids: CSARVLAGGTDTQYF.

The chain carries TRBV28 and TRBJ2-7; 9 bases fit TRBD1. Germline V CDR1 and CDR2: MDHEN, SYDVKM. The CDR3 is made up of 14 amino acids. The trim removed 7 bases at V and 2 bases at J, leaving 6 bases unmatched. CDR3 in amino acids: CASTQTGGPYEQYF. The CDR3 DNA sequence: TGTGCCAGCACCCAGACAGGGGGACCCTACGAGCAGTACTTC.

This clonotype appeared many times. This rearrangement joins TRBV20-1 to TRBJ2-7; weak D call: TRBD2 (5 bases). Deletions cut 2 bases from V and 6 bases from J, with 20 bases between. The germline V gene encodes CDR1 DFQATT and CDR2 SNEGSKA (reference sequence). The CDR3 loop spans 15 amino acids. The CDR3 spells CSARMAGRALREQYF. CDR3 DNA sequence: TGCAGTGCTAGAATGGCTGGGCGGGCCCTCCGCGAGCAGTACTTC.

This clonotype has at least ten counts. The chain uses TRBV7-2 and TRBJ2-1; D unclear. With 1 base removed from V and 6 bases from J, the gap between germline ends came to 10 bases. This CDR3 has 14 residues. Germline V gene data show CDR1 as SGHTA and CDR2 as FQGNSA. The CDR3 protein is CASSLERRSNEQFF. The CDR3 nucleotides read TGTGCCAGCAGCTTAGAACGGCGGAGCAATGAGCAGTTCTTC.

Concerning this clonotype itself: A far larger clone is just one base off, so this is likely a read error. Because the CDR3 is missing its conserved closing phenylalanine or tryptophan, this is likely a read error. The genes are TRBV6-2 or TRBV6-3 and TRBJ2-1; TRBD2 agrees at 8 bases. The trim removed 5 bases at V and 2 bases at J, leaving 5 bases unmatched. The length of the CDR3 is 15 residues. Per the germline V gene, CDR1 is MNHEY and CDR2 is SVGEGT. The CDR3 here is CASSDTSGAYNEQFL. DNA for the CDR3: TGTGCCAGCAGTGATACTAGCGGAGCCTACAATGAGCAGTTCCTC.

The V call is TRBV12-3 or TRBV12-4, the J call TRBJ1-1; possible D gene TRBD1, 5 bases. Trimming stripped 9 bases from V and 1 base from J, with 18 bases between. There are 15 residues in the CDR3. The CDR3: CASKRWGRENTEAFF. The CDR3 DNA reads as TGTGCCAGTAAAAGGTGGGGCAGGGAGAACACTGAAGCTTTCTTT.

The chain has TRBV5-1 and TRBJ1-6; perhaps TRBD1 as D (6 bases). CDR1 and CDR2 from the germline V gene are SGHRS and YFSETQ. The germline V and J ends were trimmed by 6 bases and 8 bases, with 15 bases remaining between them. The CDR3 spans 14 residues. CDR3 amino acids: CASIFSGDYSPLHF. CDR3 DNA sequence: TGCGCCAGCATCTTTTCAGGGGATTATTCACCCCTCCACTTT.

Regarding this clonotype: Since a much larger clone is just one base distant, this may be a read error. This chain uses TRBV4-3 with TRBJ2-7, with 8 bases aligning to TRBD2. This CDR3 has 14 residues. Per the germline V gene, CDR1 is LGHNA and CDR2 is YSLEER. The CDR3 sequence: CASSQAGGPGEQHF. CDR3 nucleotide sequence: TGCGCCAGCAGCCAAGCGGGAGGGCCGGGAGAGCAGCACTTC.

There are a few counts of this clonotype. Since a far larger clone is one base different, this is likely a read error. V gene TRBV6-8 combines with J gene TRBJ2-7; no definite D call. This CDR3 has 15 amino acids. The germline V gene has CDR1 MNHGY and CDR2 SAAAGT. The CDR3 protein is CASSDQAMPNYEHYF. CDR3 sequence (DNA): TGTGCCAGCAGTGATCAGGCGATGCCTAACTACGAGCATTACTTC.

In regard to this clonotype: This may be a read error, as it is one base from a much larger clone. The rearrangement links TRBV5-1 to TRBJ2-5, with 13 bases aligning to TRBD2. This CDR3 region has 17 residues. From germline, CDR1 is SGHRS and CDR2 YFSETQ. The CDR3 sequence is CSSSLVGTSGTQEAQYF. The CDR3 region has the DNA TGCTCCAGCAGCTTGGTAGGGACTAGCGGGACTCAAGAGGCCCAGTACTTC.

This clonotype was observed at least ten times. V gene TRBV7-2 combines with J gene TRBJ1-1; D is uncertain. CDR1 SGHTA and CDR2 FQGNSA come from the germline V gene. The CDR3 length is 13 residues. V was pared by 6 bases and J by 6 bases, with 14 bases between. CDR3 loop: CASRTDWRAEAFF. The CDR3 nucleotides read TGTGCCAGCAGAACCGATTGGAGGGCTGAAGCTTTCTTT.